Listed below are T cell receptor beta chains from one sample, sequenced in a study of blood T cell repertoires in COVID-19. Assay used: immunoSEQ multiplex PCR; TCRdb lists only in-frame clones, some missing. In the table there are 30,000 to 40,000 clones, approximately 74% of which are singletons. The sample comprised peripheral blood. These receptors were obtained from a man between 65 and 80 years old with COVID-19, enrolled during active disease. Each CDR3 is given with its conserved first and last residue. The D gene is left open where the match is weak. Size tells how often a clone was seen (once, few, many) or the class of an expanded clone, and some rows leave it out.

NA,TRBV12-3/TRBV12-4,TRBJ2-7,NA,CASSLPGGEQYF,TGTGCCAGCAGTTTACCGGGTGGCGAGCAGTACTTC
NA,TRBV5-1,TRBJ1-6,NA,CASSARDSILHF,TGCGCCAGCAGCGCCCGGGACTCCATTCTCCACTTT
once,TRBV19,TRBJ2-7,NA,CASSIGTTSTYEQYF,TGTGCCAGTAGCATAGGTACCACTTCGACCTACGAGCAGTACTTC
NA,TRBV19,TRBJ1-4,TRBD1,CASIGQGGEKLFF,TGTGCCAGTATTGGACAGGGAGGTGAAAAACTGTTTTTT
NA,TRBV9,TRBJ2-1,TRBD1,CASSDGSGGNEQFF,TGTGCCAGCAGCGATGGTTCAGGGGGCAATGAGCAGTTCTTC
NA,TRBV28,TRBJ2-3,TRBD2,CASRNTGLAGGAQYF,TGTGCCAGTAGAAATACCGGACTAGCGGGGGGTGCTCAGTATTTT
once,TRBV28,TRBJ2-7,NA,CASSPTLSYEQYF,TGTGCCAGCAGTCCCACTCTCTCCTACGAGCAGTACTTC
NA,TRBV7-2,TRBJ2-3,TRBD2,CASSQPGLAGGWYF,TGTGCCAGCAGCCAGCCGGGACTAGCGGGGGGTTGGTATTTT
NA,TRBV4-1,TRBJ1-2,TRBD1,CASSNRGNGYTF,TGCGCCAGCAGTAACAGGGGAAACGGCTACACCTTC
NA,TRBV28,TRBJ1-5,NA,CASRAATDSNQPQHF,TGTGCCAGCAGGGCAGCGACAGATAGCAATCAGCCCCAGCATTTT
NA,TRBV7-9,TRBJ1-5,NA,CASSLETGGNQPQHF,TGTGCCAGCAGCTTAGAGACGGGAGGGAATCAGCCCCAGCATTTT
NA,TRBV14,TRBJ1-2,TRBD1,CASSVRQGPLYGYTF,TGTGCCAGCAGCGTTCGACAGGGCCCTCTCTATGGCTACACCTTC
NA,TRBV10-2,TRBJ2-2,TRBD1,CASSEPWTGGSGELFF,TGCGCCAGCAGTGAGCCTTGGACAGGGGGGTCCGGGGAGCTGTTTTTT
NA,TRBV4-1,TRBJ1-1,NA,CASSQETAILTEAFF,TGCGCCAGCAGCCAAGAGACAGCGATTCTCACTGAAGCTTTCTTT
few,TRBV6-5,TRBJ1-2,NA,CASSYSIRGGYGYTF,TGTGCCAGCAGTTACTCGATCAGGGGCGGCTATGGCTACACCTTC
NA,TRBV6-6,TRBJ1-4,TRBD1,CASTGTGLLGEKLFF,TGTGCCAGTACCGGGACAGGGTTGTTGGGCGAAAAACTGTTTTTT
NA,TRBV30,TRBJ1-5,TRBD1,CAWSRQGGNQPQHF,TGTGCCTGGAGTCGACAGGGGGGCAATCAGCCCCAGCATTTT
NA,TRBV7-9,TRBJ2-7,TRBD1,CASSLGGQGNYEQYF,TGTGCCAGCAGCTTAGGTGGACAGGGGAACTACGAGCAGTACTTC
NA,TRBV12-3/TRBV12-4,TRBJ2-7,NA,CASSLGRLSEQYF,TGTGCCAGCAGTTTAGGTCGACTCAGCGAGCAGTACTTC
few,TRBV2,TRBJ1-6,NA,CASIEQDFGSPLHF,TGTGCCAGCATAGAGCAGGATTTTGGCTCACCCCTCCACTTT
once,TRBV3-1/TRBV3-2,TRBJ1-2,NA,CASSQVLYGYTF,TGTGCCAGCAGCCAAGTTCTTTATGGCTACACCTTC
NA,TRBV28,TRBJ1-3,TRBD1,CASSFPGQGKTGLSGNTIYF,TGTGCCAGCAGTTTCCCGGGACAGGGTAAGACTGGACTCTCTGGAAACACCATATATTTT
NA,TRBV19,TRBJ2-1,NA,CASSKEVGQGYNEQFF,TGTGCCAGTAGTAAAGAGGTGGGCCAGGGATACAATGAGCAGTTCTTC
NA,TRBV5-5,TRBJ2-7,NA,CASSLVRVPSYEQYF,TGTGCCAGCAGCTTGGTCAGGGTGCCATCCTACGAGCAGTACTTC
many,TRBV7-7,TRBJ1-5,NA,CASSVLWTVKNQPQHF,TGTGCTAGCAGCGTACTATGGACAGTTAAGAATCAGCCCCAGCATTTT
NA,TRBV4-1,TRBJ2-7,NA,CASSPPSVNYEQYF,TGCGCCAGCAGCCCCCCTAGCGTAAACTACGAGCAGTACTTC
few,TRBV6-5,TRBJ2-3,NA,CASSHAERLSTQYF,TGTGCCAGCAGTCACGCGGAACGGCTAAGTACGCAGTATTTT
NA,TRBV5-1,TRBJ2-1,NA,CASSLESIGGGEFF,TGCGCCAGCAGCTTAGAATCCATAGGGGGCGGGGAATTCTTC
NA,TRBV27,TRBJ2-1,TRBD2,CASSLKTSSYNEQFF,TGTGCCAGCAGTTTAAAGACTAGCAGTTACAATGAGCAGTTCTTC
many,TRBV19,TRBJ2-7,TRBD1,CATEDRDYYEQYF,TGTGCCACGGAGGACAGGGATTACTACGAGCAGTACTTC
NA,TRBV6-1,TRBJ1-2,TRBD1,CASSEFGQGDIKDGYTF,TGTGCCAGCAGTGAATTCGGACAGGGCGATATTAAGGATGGCTACACCTTC
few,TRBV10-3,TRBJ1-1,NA,CAITRRGDGTEAFF,TGTGCCATCACCAGACGGGGGGACGGGACTGAAGCTTTCTTT
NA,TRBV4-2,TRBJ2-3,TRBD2,CASSHRPQPGGADTQYF,TGTGCCAGCAGCCATCGTCCCCAGCCGGGAGGAGCAGATACGCAGTATTTT
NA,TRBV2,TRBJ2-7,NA,CASNPTDRYEQYF,TGTGCCAGCAATCCGACAGACAGGTACGAGCAGTACTTC
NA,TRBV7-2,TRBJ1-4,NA,CASSLGVGMGPHF,TGTGCCAGCAGCTTAGGCGTAGGAATGGGCCCCCATTTT